This T cell receptor (beta chain) was sequenced for a study of OX40 agonist ivuxolimab in advanced cancers. CDR1 and CDR2 (germline): MNHNY, SVGAGI (reference sequence). V lost 5 bases to trimming and J lost 2 bases; unmatched junction nucleotides: 9. The CDR3 totals 15 residues. The table came from immunoSEQ multiplex PCR; TCRdb's copy has only in-frame clones and leaves some out. The data show about 50,000 clones, approximately 86% seen once. This clone was observed a single time. The sample was CD4+ or CD8+ T cells sorted from blood, taken in a trial of the OX40 agonist ivuxolimab. The chain has TRBV6-6 and TRBJ2-7; 7 nucleotides line up with TRBD1. The TCR originated in an adult with an advanced solid tumor such as melanoma, head and neck, liver or kidney cancer. As DNA, the CDR3 is TGTGCCAGCAGTCTCCAAGACAGGGTGGCCTACGAGCAGTACTTC. It codes for CASSLQDRVAYEQYF.